This TCR beta chain was captured in a study of cytomegalovirus exposure and HLA in healthy donors. Study background: Prior work identified roughly 120 million unique TCR beta sequences in 150 million to 200 million T cells. Findings of the study overall: Later on, analysis showed that most CMV-associated TCR beta chains appeared to be HLA-restricted. Published work reported that the classifier diagnosed cytomegalovirus status with high specificity and sensitivity. A later analysis reported that several of the most significant clusters appeared to be linked to common viral pathogens, among them Epstein-Barr virus.

Points on this clone: As yet, its antigen is unknown.

Primers for the PCR totalled 60 Vbeta and 13 Jbeta. The assay was immunoSEQ multiplex PCR, and TCRdb's table has in-frame clones only and misses some. The table shows approximately 180,000 clones, with approximately 82% occurring only once. There are 18 residues in the CDR3. V was shortened by 0 bases and J by 3 bases, with 20 bases between the two germline ends. Germline lookup yields CDR1 SGHNT and CDR2 YYREEE (reference sequence). The V gene is TRBV5-4, the J gene TRBJ2-3, with D possibly being TRBD2 (5 bases). Material for sequencing was PBMCs. This receptor was obtained from a young woman in good health and CMV-seronegative. The CDR3 sequence is CASSLALGSSRETDTQYF. The CDR3 DNA reads as TGTGCCAGCAGCTTGGCCCTGGGTAGCTCGAGGGAAACAGATACGCAGTATTTT. The full variable domain, with the rest looked up from reference TRBV5-4 and TRBJ2-3, is ETGVTQSPTHLIKTRGQQVTLRCSSQSGHNTVSWYQQALGQGPQFIFQYYREEENGRGNFPPRFSGLQFPNYSSELNVNALELDDSALYLCASSLALGSSRETDTQYFGPGTRLTVL.